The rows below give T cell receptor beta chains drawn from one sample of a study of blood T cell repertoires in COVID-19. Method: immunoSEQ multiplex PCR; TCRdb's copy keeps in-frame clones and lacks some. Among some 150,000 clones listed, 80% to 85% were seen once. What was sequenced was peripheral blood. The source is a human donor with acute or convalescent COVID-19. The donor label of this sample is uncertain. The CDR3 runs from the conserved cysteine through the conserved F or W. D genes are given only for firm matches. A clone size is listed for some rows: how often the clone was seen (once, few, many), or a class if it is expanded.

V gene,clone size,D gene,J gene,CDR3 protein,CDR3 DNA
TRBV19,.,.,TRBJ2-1,CASSRSAGNEQFF,TGTGCCAGTAGTCGTTCCGCAGGCAATGAGCAGTTCTTC
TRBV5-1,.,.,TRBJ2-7,CASSLEIRGREQYF,TGCGCCAGCAGCTTGGAAATCAGGGGTAGGGAGCAGTACTTC
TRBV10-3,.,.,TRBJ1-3,CATTKNDKSPGNTIYF,TGTGCCACCACCAAAAACGACAAGTCTCCTGGAAACACCATATATTTT
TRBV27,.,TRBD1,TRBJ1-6,CASRPYQGAGNSPLHF,TGTGCCAGCAGACCTTATCAGGGGGCTGGTAATTCACCCCTCCACTTT
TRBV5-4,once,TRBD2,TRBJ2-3,CASSLGPGGGGDTQYF,TGTGCCAGCAGCTTGGGGCCCGGGGGGGGTGGAGATACGCAGTATTTT
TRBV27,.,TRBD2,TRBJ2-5,CASTRTSGKQETQYF,TGTGCCAGCACCCGGACTAGCGGGAAGCAAGAGACCCAGTACTTC
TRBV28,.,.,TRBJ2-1,CASTARETYNEQFF,TGTGCCAGCACCGCCAGGGAAACCTACAATGAGCAGTTCTTC
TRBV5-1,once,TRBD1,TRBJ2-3,CASSPRQGSTDTQYF,TGCGCCAGCAGCCCCCGACAGGGCTCTACAGATACGCAGTATTTT
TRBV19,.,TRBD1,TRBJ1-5,CASRTRGTGANSNQPQHF,TGTGCCAGTAGGACTCGGGGGACAGGAGCTAATAGCAATCAGCCCCAGCATTTT
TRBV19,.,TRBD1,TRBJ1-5,CASSMGDRGNNGVNQPQHF,TGTGCCAGTAGTATGGGAGACAGGGGGAATAACGGGGTCAATCAGCCCCAGCATTTT
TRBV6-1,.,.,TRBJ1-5,CASSESGIPQPQHF,TGTGCCAGCAGTGAATCGGGGATCCCTCAGCCCCAGCATTTT
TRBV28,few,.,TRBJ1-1,CASSTQGLNTEAFF,TGTGCCAGCAGTACACAGGGATTGAACACTGAAGCTTTCTTT
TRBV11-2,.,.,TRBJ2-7,CASSLDLQGHEQYF,TGTGCCAGCAGCTTAGATCTGCAGGGTCATGAGCAGTACTTC
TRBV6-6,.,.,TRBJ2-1,CASSPILLGGHLYNEQFF,TGTGCCAGCAGTCCGATCCTCCTCGGGGGTCACCTCTACAATGAGCAGTTCTTC
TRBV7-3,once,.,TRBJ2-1,CASSPTTSQNEQFF,TGTGCCAGCAGCCCTACGACTAGTCAGAATGAGCAGTTCTTC
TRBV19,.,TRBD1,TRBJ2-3,CASSSGQGDTDTQYF,TGTGCCAGTAGTTCCGGACAGGGCGACACAGATACGCAGTATTTT
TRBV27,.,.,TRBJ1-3,CASSLSIDSLGNTIYF,TGTGCCAGCAGTTTATCGATAGACAGTCTAGGAAACACCATATATTTT
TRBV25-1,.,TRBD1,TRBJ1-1,CASRTQGMNTEAFF,TGTGCCAGCAGGACACAGGGGATGAACACTGAAGCTTTCTTT
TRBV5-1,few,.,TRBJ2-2,CASSLGLANTGELFF,TGCGCCAGCAGCTTGGGGCTAGCCAACACCGGGGAGCTGTTTTTT
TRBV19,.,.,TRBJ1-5,CASSTQDIGPQHF,TGTGCCAGTAGTACCCAGGACATCGGGCCCCAGCATTTT
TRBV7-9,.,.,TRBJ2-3,CASSLGAGNTDTQYF,TGTGCCAGCAGCTTAGGGGCAGGGAACACAGATACGCAGTATTTT
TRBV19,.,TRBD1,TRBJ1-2,CASSLFPGQGPVRGYTF,TGTGCCAGTAGTCTCTTCCCGGGACAGGGGCCCGTGAGAGGCTACACCTTC
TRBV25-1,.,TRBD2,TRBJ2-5,CASSGQAGVETQYF,TGTGCCAGCAGTGGACAAGCGGGGGTGGAGACCCAGTACTTC